The 14 T cell receptor beta chains presented below share a single source sample, sequenced in a study of beta chain features in type 1 diabetes. cDNA synthesis used the whole RNA isolate, giving expressed TCRB sequences. Measured with immunoSEQ multiplex PCR; TCRdb has only the in-frame clones, and not every one. The table includes about 250,000 clones, 11% to 15% detected once. The sequencing input was naive CD4+ T cells from blood. These receptors all come from a woman aged 40 to 50 in good health.

This chain links TRBV27 with TRBJ2-3; the D gene is possibly TRBD2 (5 bases). V was cut by 6 bases and J by 1 base, with 5 bases left in between. The CDR3 totals 12 residues. CDR1 is MNHEY and CDR2 is SMNVEV in the germline V gene (reference sequence). CDR3 nucleotide sequence: TGTGCCAGCAGGAGGGGCACAGATACGCAGTATTTT. It codes for CASRRGTDTQYF.

V is TRBV19 and J is TRBJ1-1; perhaps TRBD1 as D (6 bases). V was shortened by 2 bases and J by 1 base, with 20 bases between the two germline ends. The CDR3 extends over 18 amino acids. Germline V lookup: CDR1 LNHDA, CDR2 SQIVND (reference sequence). This CDR3 is CASSIMGQLGGRNTEAFF. The CDR3 DNA is TGTGCCAGTAGTATAATGGGGCAGCTAGGGGGACGGAACACTGAAGCTTTCTTT. The full variable domain, with the rest looked up from reference TRBV19 and TRBJ1-1, is DGGITQSPKYLFRKEGQNVTLSCEQNLNHDAMYWYRQDPGQGLRLIYYSQIVNDFQKGDIAEGYSVSREKKESFPLTVTSAQKNPTAFYLCASSIMGQLGGRNTEAFFGQGTRLTVV.

This clone has a handful of counts. The chain recombines TRBV9 with TRBJ2-1, with 12 bases lining up with TRBD2. CDR1 and CDR2 (germline): SGDLS, YYNGEE. The CDR3 is 15 residues long. The V segment lost 4 bases and the J segment 9 bases; nucleotides outside the gene matches: 8. The chain's CDR3 is CASSQTSGGGGEQFF. DNA of the CDR3: TGTGCCAGCAGCCAGACTAGCGGGGGAGGGGGTGAGCAGTTCTTC.

This clone appeared a few times. This chain uses TRBV5-1 with TRBJ2-4; 9 bases align to TRBD1. CDR1 and CDR2 (germline): SGHRS, YFSETQ. V trimming: 0 bases; J trimming: 9 bases; junction bases outside the gene matches: 7. This CDR3 comprises 15 residues. CDR3 DNA: TGCGCCAGCAGCTTGGGGGACAGGGCCCCTGGCATTCAGTACTTC. The encoded protein is CASSLGDRAPGIQYF.

This clone was seen ten or more times. The rearrangement joins TRBV9 to TRBJ2-2; no definite D call. The CDR3 is 12 amino acids. V lost 5 bases and J 3 bases, leaving 5 bases between the germline ends. CDR1 is SGDLS and CDR2 is YYNGEE in the germline V gene. CDR3 protein: CASSVDTGELFF. CDR3 in DNA: TGTGCCAGCAGTGTCGACACCGGGGAGCTGTTTTTT.

This sequence joins TRBV19 and TRBJ1-3; D uncertain. CDR1 LNHDA and CDR2 SQIVND come from the germline V gene (reference sequence). Trimming cost V 7 bases and J 4 bases, with 14 bases left between them. The CDR3 has 14 amino acids. The CDR3 sequence is CASNGGVSGNTIYF. The CDR3 coding sequence is TGTGCCAGTAATGGCGGGGTGTCGGGAAACACCATATATTTT.

This clone appeared many times. This rearrangement joins TRBV5-4 to TRBJ2-5; D unclear. Trimming took off 4 bases at V and 5 bases at J, with 12 bases between the two ends. From germline, CDR1 is SGHNT and CDR2 YYREEE (reference sequence). The CDR3 loop spans 13 amino acids. The CDR3 is CASSPTVRETQYF. CDR3 nucleotides: TGTGCCAGCAGCCCTACAGTACGGGAGACCCAGTACTTC.

The chain's CDR3 is CASSLSIQGTGELFF. The CDR3 DNA follows: TGTGCCAGCAGCTTATCAATTCAGGGGACCGGGGAGCTGTTTTTT. The V gene is TRBV7-2, the J gene TRBJ2-2; a possible D gene is TRBD1 (6 bases). CDR1 and CDR2 from the germline V gene are SGHTA and FQGNSA. V lost 2 bases, J lost 5 bases, and 12 bases lay in between. The CDR3 covers 15 residues.

The chain uses TRBV9 and TRBJ1-5; D is ambiguous. The germline V gene encodes CDR1 SGDLS and CDR2 YYNGEE. This CDR3 is built from 18 residues. Trimming cost V 3 bases and J 4 bases, with 23 bases left between them. Written as DNA, the CDR3 is TGTGCCAGCAGCGAGGTGGGCTTGGGAGGTCGGGGTAATCAGCCCCAGCATTTT. This gives the protein CASSEVGLGGRGNQPQHF.

In its sample, this clone was seen a few times. The chain combines TRBV29-1 with TRBJ2-7, with 12 nucleotides matching TRBD1. Per the germline V gene, CDR1 is SQVTM and CDR2 is ANQGSEA. There are 12 residues in the CDR3. After removal of 7 bases from V and 8 bases from J, the junction contained 6 bases not matched to a gene. The CDR3 region has the DNA TGCAGCGCCGGGGGACAGGGGGCAAAGCAGTACTTC. Amino acid sequence: CSAGGQGAKQYF.

This chain uses TRBV19 with TRBJ2-6; D not resolved. Germline V CDR1 and CDR2: LNHDA, SQIVND (reference sequence). V was trimmed by 1 base and J by 2 bases, leaving 9 bases between them. This CDR3 spans 16 amino acids. The CDR3 protein is CASSIARQAGANVLTF. DNA for the CDR3: TGTGCCAGTAGTATAGCCAGGCAAGCTGGGGCCAACGTCCTGACTTTC.

This chain links TRBV19 with TRBJ2-7; D is uncertain. V lost 3 bases and J lost 2, with 17 bases in between. The CDR3 has 16 residues. Per germline, CDR1 LNHDA and CDR2 SQIVND (reference sequence). DNA of the CDR3: TGTGCCAGTAGTATCGGTCGAACAGTCCAAGCCTACGAGCAGTACTTC. Protein: CASSIGRTVQAYEQYF. Full variable domain (remainder filled in from reference TRBV19 and TRBJ2-7): DGGITQSPKYLFRKEGQNVTLSCEQNLNHDAMYWYRQDPGQGLRLIYYSQIVNDFQKGDIAEGYSVSREKKESFPLTVTSAQKNPTAFYLCASSIGRTVQAYEQYFGPGTRLTVT.

V is TRBV11-2 and J is TRBJ2-3; TRBD2 matches at 9 bases. This CDR3 comprises 14 residues. Germline CDR1 and CDR2: SGHAT and FQNNGV. Losses at the gene ends were 3 bases for V and 6 bases for J; bases not matched to a gene: 4. The DNA for the CDR3 is TGTGCCAGCAGCTTGGCTAGCGGGGTGGATACGCAGTATTTT. Translation gives CASSLASGVDTQYF.

This chain joins TRBV10-1 and TRBJ1-2; possibly TRBD1 for D (5 bases). V gave up 2 bases and J gave up 3 bases, with 13 bases separating them. CDR1 and CDR2 from the germline V gene are WNHNN and SYGVQD (reference sequence). This CDR3 is 15 amino acids long. The CDR3 sequence: CASSETGVPHYGYTF. DNA of the CDR3: TGCGCCAGCAGTGAGACGGGGGTGCCCCACTATGGCTACACCTTC.